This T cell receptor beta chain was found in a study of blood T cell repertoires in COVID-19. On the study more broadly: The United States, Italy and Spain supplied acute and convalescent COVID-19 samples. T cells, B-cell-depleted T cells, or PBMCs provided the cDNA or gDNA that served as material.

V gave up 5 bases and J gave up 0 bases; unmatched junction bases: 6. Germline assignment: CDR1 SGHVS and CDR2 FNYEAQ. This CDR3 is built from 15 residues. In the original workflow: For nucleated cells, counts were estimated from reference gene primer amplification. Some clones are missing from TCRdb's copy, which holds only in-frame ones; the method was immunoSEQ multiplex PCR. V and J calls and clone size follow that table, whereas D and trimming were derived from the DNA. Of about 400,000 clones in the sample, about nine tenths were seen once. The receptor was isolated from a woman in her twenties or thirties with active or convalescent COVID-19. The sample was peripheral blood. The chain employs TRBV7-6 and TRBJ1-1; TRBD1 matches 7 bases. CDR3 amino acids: CASSTRQGMNTEAFF. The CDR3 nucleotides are TGTGCCAGCAGCACCCGACAGGGAATGAACACTGAAGCTTTCTTT.